The 5 T cell receptor beta chains presented below share a single source sample, sequenced in a study of T-cell reconstitution after alpha-beta-depleted transplantation in children (dated by TCRdb to between 2015 and 2016). Receptor amplification or capture employed PCR. Instrument on record: Illumina HiSeq 2500. To normalize quantification of the TCRbeta repertoire, the TCR libraries were built with molecular barcoding that relied on unique molecular identifiers. TCRdb trimmed the raw reads at Q25, called clones with MiXCR and kept productive beta chains. Rows are combined by CDR3 protein, so each entry shows the most common genes and DNA. In all, the sample holds around 800,000 distinct CDR3 sequences, and 15% to 20% of those were seen once. In total, the top ten clones hold approximately 5% of the sample. The treatment or condition label here, explained by the study, means: allogeneic hematopoietic cell transplantation with graft depleted of TCRalphabeta T cells and CD19 B cells.

The material sequenced was PBMCs, mostly from graft donor cells, taken 360 days after TCRalphabeta/CD19-depleted stem cell transplant. The receptors here all came from a male patient aged 10 to 17 who had a stem cell transplant for acute lymphoblastic leukemia, so the T cells may come from the graft donor.

This clonotype was detected a few times. This chain uses TRBV4-2 with TRBJ2-4, with a possible D match to TRBD2 (6 bases). CDR1 is LGHNA, CDR2 YNFKEQ, per germline. This CDR3 spans 20 amino acids. Trimming pared 0 bases from V and 0 bases from J, leaving 21 bases between. The CDR3 reads CASSQDIRDSPVLAKNIQYF. CDR3 in DNA: TGTGCCAGCAGCCAAGATATAAGGGACTCCCCAGTACTAGCCAAAAACATTCAGTACTTC.

Many counts were recorded for this clonotype. This chain uses TRBV12-3 or TRBV12-4 with TRBJ2-7; possible D gene TRBD1, 6 bases. The CDR3 contains 15 residues. With 1 base removed from V and 2 bases from J, the gap between germline ends came to 12 bases. CDR3 amino acids: CASSLVPGQAYEQYF. The CDR3 DNA reads as TGTGCCAGCAGTTTAGTCCCGGGACAAGCCTACGAGCAGTACTTC.

This chain links TRBV20-1 with TRBJ2-1; 7 nucleotides line up with TRBD2. J was trimmed by 9 bases and V by 4 bases; bases with no gene match: 15. The CDR3 has 15 amino acids. Per germline, CDR1 DFQATT and CDR2 SNEGSKA (reference sequence). The CDR3 DNA sequence: TGCAGTGCTACCATAGCGGGTCGAGGGTGGGGTGAGCAGTTCTTC. This codes for CSATIAGRGWGEQFF.

The gene calls are TRBV7-2 and TRBJ2-1, with no clear D. This CDR3 is 11 amino acids long. The germline V gene encodes CDR1 SGHTA and CDR2 FQGNSA. Deletions cut 2 bases from V and 9 bases from J, with 5 bases between. The CDR3 bases are TGTGCCAGCAGCTTATCCCTTGAGCAGTTCTTC. Its translation is CASSLSLEQFF. The whole variable domain, filled in from reference TRBV7-2 and TRBJ2-1, reads GAGVSQSPSNKVTEKGKDVELRCDPISGHTALYWYRQSLGQGLEFLIYFQGNSAPDKSGLPSDRFSAERTGGSVSTLTIQRTQQEDSAVYLCASSLSLEQFFGPGTRLTVL.

This chain joins TRBV5-5 and TRBJ1-3; unclear D gene. CDR1 SGHKS and CDR2 YYEKEE come from the germline V gene (reference sequence). Deletions cut 4 bases from V and 8 bases from J, with 19 bases between. There are 15 residues in the CDR3. The CDR3 reads CASSTEGRRGYTIYF. The CDR3 DNA reads TGTGCCAGCAGCACCGAAGGACGGCGAGGGTACACCATATATTTT.